These 30 T cell receptor beta chains originate from one sample sequenced in a study of cytomegalovirus exposure and HLA in healthy donors. Data came from immunoSEQ multiplex PCR; TCRdb stores just in-frame clones and leaves some out. The table records roughly 120,000 clones, more than 70% of them present only once. Material for sequencing was PBMCs. The receptor source for this set is a woman aged 18-35 years in good health and CMV-seronegative.

Only one count was recorded for this clone. This chain joins TRBV11-2 and TRBJ1-6; 10 bases are a match to TRBD1. The CDR3 extends over 19 amino acids. Trimming cost V 0 bases and J 8 bases; bases outside gene matches: 13. Germline V CDR1 and CDR2: SGHAT, FQNNGV. The CDR3 DNA sequence: TGTGCCAGCAGCTTAGATCAAGCAGAAGACAGGGGGCCTGATTCACCCCTCCACTTT. As protein: CASSLDQAEDRGPDSPLHF.

This chain connects TRBV6-5 to TRBJ2-1; 13 bases are a match to TRBD2. After removal of 7 bases from V and 6 bases from J, the junction contained 6 bases not matched to a gene. Germline lookup yields CDR1 MNHEY and CDR2 SVGAGI. The CDR3 spans 15 residues. CDR3 sequence reads: CASNGLAGDINEQFF. CDR3 bases: TGTGCCAGCAATGGACTAGCGGGGGACATCAATGAGCAGTTCTTC.

The rearrangement uses TRBV28 and TRBJ2-7, with TRBD1 matching 12 bases. This CDR3 is 15 amino acids long. Germline CDR1 is MDHEN and CDR2 is SYDVKM. J gave up 5 bases and V 4 bases, and 6 bases lay outside the gene matches. CDR3 amino acids: CASSSVGTGGNEQYF. CDR3 DNA sequence: TGTGCCAGCAGTTCCGTTGGGACAGGGGGCAACGAGCAGTACTTC.

The rearrangement links TRBV28 to TRBJ2-3; D not certain. V dropped 2 bases and J dropped 1 base, with 7 bases sitting between them. CDR1 and CDR2 from the germline V gene are MDHEN and SYDVKM. The CDR3 is 14 amino acids. CDR3 region: CASSLGGGTDTQYF. DNA of the CDR3: TGTGCCAGCAGTTTAGGCGGCGGCACAGATACGCAGTATTTT. Drawing the rest from reference TRBV28 and TRBJ2-3, the complete variable domain is DVKVTQSSRYLVKRTGEKVFLECVQDMDHENMFWYRQDPGLGLRLIYFSYDVKMKEKGDIPEGYSVSREKKERFSLILESASTNQTSMYLCASSLGGGTDTQYFGPGTRLTVL.

CDR3 DNA: TGTGCCAGCAGAGGGGGCGGGACAGGGTACCGTGGCTACACCTTC. It translates to CASRGGGTGYRGYTF. The chain couples TRBV11-2 to TRBJ1-2, with TRBD1 identical over 9 bases. Germline CDR1 is SGHAT and CDR2 is FQNNGV. The J segment lost 7 bases and the V segment lost 6 bases, leaving 12 bases of the junction unmatched. The CDR3 runs 15 residues.

The chain joins TRBV7-9 to TRBJ2-5; tentative D call: TRBD2 (7 bases). The V gene lost 8 bases and the J gene lost 8 bases, with 27 bases spanning the gap. The CDR3 is 16 amino acids. Germline CDR1 reads SEHNR; CDR2 reads FQNEAQ (reference sequence). CDR3 DNA sequence: TGTGCCAGCTCCCCGAGCCCCGGGGGGCGAAGAGGAACCCAGTACTTC. The encoded protein is CASSPSPGGRRGTQYF.

The genes are TRBV28 and TRBJ2-7, with 7 bases aligning to TRBD1. CDR3 length equals 12 residues. From germline, CDR1 is MDHEN and CDR2 SYDVKM. With 6 bases clipped from V and 6 bases from J, the junction kept 5 bases outside the gene matches. CDR3 nucleotide sequence: TGTGCCAGCAGGCCACAGGGGTCCGAGCAGTACTTC. Protein: CASRPQGSEQYF.

The V and J genes are TRBV5-1 and TRBJ1-1, with D unresolved. The V and J ends lost 9 bases and 5 bases respectively, with 17 bases between them. Germline CDR1 reads SGHRS; CDR2 reads YFSETQ. This CDR3 is built from 13 residues. As DNA, the CDR3 is TGCGCCACCCGCTTTTCGGGGAAGACTGAAGCTTTCTTT. Residues: CATRFSGKTEAFF.

The chain recombines TRBV5-1 with TRBJ2-6; D may be TRBD2 (5 bases). The germline CDR1 and CDR2 sequences are SGHRS and YFSETQ. V gave up 2 bases and J gave up 0 bases, with 12 bases separating them. This CDR3 is built from 17 residues. The CDR3 nucleotides read TGCGCCAGCAGCTTCTCGGGGATGGGCTCTGGGGCCAACGTCCTGACTTTC. This encodes CASSFSGMGSGANVLTF. Variable domain in full (rest from reference TRBV5-1 and TRBJ2-6): KAGVTQTPRYLIKTRGQQVTLSCSPISGHRSVSWYQQTPGQGLQFLFEYFSETQRNKGNFPGRFSGRQFSNSRSEMNVSTLELGDSALYLCASSFSGMGSGANVLTFGAGSRLTVL.

V and J are TRBV11-2 and TRBJ1-3; 8 nucleotides match TRBD1. Germline loops: CDR1 SGHAT, CDR2 FQNNGV. There are 16 residues in the CDR3. V trimming: 0 bases; J trimming: 8 bases; junction bases outside the gene matches: 9. This chain's CDR3 is CASSLDPGRGLDTIYF. The CDR3, as DNA: TGTGCCAGCAGCTTAGATCCCGGCAGGGGGCTGGACACCATATATTTT.

The CDR3, as DNA: TGCGCCAGCAGCCAAGTGGCGGGGGAGGGCTACACCTTC. Encoded protein: CASSQVAGEGYTF. The chain uses TRBV4-1 and TRBJ1-2; D possibly corresponds to TRBD1 (5 bases). Germline values: CDR1 MGHRA, CDR2 YSYEKL. V lost 1 base, J lost 8 bases, and 11 bases lay in between. This CDR3 has 13 amino acids.

The chain links TRBV6-5 to TRBJ2-7; 7 nucleotides align to TRBD1. The CDR3 has 14 residues. The J segment lost 4 bases and the V segment lost 4 bases, leaving 7 bases of the junction unmatched. The germline V gene encodes CDR1 MNHEY and CDR2 SVGAGI. The CDR3: CASSLVTGFYEQYF. In DNA, the CDR3 is TGTGCCAGCAGTTTGGTGACAGGGTTTTACGAGCAGTACTTC.

This chain's CDR3 is CASSYEAGGLETQYF. Here the CDR3 DNA reads TGTGCCAGCAGTTACGAAGCGGGGGGGCTGGAGACCCAGTACTTC. The rearrangement links TRBV6-5 to TRBJ2-5; TRBD2 matches 10 bases. The germline V gene has CDR1 MNHEY and CDR2 SVGAGI. The CDR3 has 15 amino acids. With V trimmed by 2 bases and J by 5 bases, 5 bases remained unmatched.

The V gene is TRBV6-1, the J gene TRBJ2-7; 11 bases are a match to TRBD1. The V gene's germline CDR1 is MNHNS and CDR2 SASEGT. This CDR3 comprises 15 residues. With 3 bases clipped from V and 2 bases from J, the junction kept 3 bases outside the gene matches. As DNA, the CDR3 is TGTGCCAGCAGTGAGCCGGGACAGGGGGCCTACGAGCAGTACTTC. Translated: CASSEPGQGAYEQYF.

This sequence joins TRBV5-1 and TRBJ2-1, with TRBD2 identical over 14 bases. After removal of 7 bases from V and 9 bases from J, the junction contained 6 bases not matched to a gene. This CDR3 comprises 14 residues. Per the germline V gene, CDR1 is SGHRS and CDR2 is YFSETQ. The CDR3 DNA reads TGCGCCAGCGACGGGACTAGCGGGAGAGGTGAGCAGTTCTTC. Protein: CASDGTSGRGEQFF.

The chain employs TRBV10-1 and TRBJ2-5, with 9 bases matching TRBD2. Germline V lookup: CDR1 WNHNN, CDR2 SYGVQD (reference sequence). The CDR3 length is 16 residues. Germline trimming cut 6 bases from V and 5 bases from J; bases unmatched to any gene: 13. CDR3 sequence reads: CASSGSAGGLFETQYF. CDR3 DNA sequence: TGCGCCAGCAGCGGGTCAGCGGGAGGTTTGTTTGAGACCCAGTACTTC.

The chain joins TRBV5-6 to TRBJ2-7; the match to TRBD1 covers 10 bases. This CDR3 spans 15 amino acids. CDR1 is SGHDT, CDR2 YYEEEE, per germline. Germline trimming cut 1 base from V and 7 bases from J; bases unmatched to any gene: 8. The CDR3 region is CASSLRYPGQGEQYF. CDR3 DNA sequence: TGTGCCAGCAGCTTGCGGTATCCGGGACAGGGGGAGCAGTACTTC.

The chain joins TRBV5-1 to TRBJ1-1; D uncertain. The germline V gene encodes CDR1 SGHRS and CDR2 YFSETQ. V shed 0 bases and J shed 7 bases, with 10 bases lying between them. There are 13 residues in the CDR3. CDR3 in DNA: TGCGCCAGCAGCTTGGGGGAGCCCCTTGAAGCTTTCTTT. Protein: CASSLGEPLEAFF.

CDR3 DNA: TGCGCCAGCAGCCAAGTGTTTCCTAGCGGGGGGTACGAGCAGTACTTC. It codes for CASSQVFPSGGYEQYF. This chain joins TRBV4-3 and TRBJ2-7; TRBD2 matches 11 bases. Losses at the gene ends were 1 base for V and 4 bases for J; bases not matched to a gene: 6. The germline CDR1 and CDR2 sequences are LGHNA and YSLEER. The CDR3 totals 16 residues.

This chain uses TRBV7-3 with TRBJ2-5; no definite D call. This CDR3 has 13 residues. The V and J ends lost 4 bases and 5 bases respectively, with 11 bases between them. Germline-derived CDR1 and CDR2 are SGHTA and FQGTGA. The chain's CDR3 is CASSSNPRETQYF. The CDR3 DNA follows: TGTGCCAGCAGCTCTAACCCCAGGGAGACCCAGTACTTC.

This chain links TRBV4-1 with TRBJ2-5; 7 bases are shared with TRBD1. Germline V gene sequence: CDR1 MGHRA, CDR2 YSYEKL. The CDR3 covers 17 residues. V lost 0 bases and J lost 5; bases outside the gene matches: 12. For the CDR3, the DNA is TGCGCCAGCAGCCAAGACGGGACAGCTCCCGAGCTGGAGACCCAGTACTTC. Translated: CASSQDGTAPELETQYF.

The chain links TRBV18 to TRBJ2-2; D is possibly TRBD2 (6 bases). CDR1 is KGHSH, CDR2 LQKENI, per germline. V dropped 1 base and J dropped 10 bases, with 19 bases sitting between them. This CDR3 comprises 16 residues. The CDR3 region is CASSPLGTGLPTELFF. As DNA, the CDR3 is TGTGCCAGCTCACCACTCGGTACGGGACTCCCTACGGAGCTGTTTTTT. Filled out from reference TRBV18 and TRBJ2-2, the complete variable domain reads NAGVMQNPRHLVRRRGQEARLRCSPMKGHSHVYWYRQLPEEGLKFMVYLQKENIIDESGMPKERFSAEFPKEGPSILRIQQVVRGDSAAYFCASSPLGTGLPTELFFGEGSRLTVL.

The count of this clone is one. This rearrangement joins TRBV7-9 to TRBJ2-1; 8 positions match TRBD2. J was trimmed by 6 bases and V by 5 bases; bases with no gene match: 6. CDR1 and CDR2 from the germline V gene are SEHNR and FQNEAQ (reference sequence). The CDR3 is 14 amino acids. CDR3 DNA: TGTGCCAGCAGCAAGCGGGAGTCTGGCAATGAGCAGTTCTTC. It specifies CASSKRESGNEQFF.

The chain employs TRBV4-1 and TRBJ2-3; perhaps TRBD2 as D (5 bases). V was trimmed by 0 bases and J by 6 bases, leaving 13 bases between them. The CDR3 covers 15 residues. The V gene's germline CDR1 is MGHRA and CDR2 YSYEKL. CDR3 amino acids: CASSQETEGEDTQYF. For the CDR3, the DNA is TGCGCCAGCAGCCAAGAAACTGAGGGAGAGGATACGCAGTATTTT.

The rearrangement links TRBV10-1 to TRBJ2-1, with 7 bases aligning to TRBD2. The V segment lost 7 bases and the J segment 5 bases; nucleotides outside the gene matches: 8. Looked up from germline, CDR1 is WNHNN and CDR2 is SYGVQD (reference sequence). This CDR3 has 14 amino acids. Written as DNA, the CDR3 is TGCGCCAGCACCCGCAGCGGGGAAGACAATGAGCAGTTCTTC. As protein: CASTRSGEDNEQFF.

The chain recombines TRBV6-5 with TRBJ2-2; D might be TRBD1 (6 bases). CDR3 length: 14 amino acids. Germline V CDR1 and CDR2: MNHEY, SVGAGI. V was trimmed by 0 bases and J by 6 bases, leaving 8 bases between them. The CDR3 DNA reads as TGTGCCAGCAGTTACTCGAAGGGGGCCGGGGAGCTGTTTTTT. This sequence encodes CASSYSKGAGELFF.

This chain uses TRBV5-1 with TRBJ1-2, with 9 bases aligning to TRBD1. The junction had 4 bases not matched to a gene; V was cut back by 3 bases and J by 7 bases. This CDR3 contains 13 residues. The germline CDR1 and CDR2 sequences are SGHRS and YFSETQ. CDR3 sequence: CASSWGTGSGYTF. The CDR3, as DNA: TGCGCCAGCAGCTGGGGGACAGGGTCTGGCTACACCTTC.

This clone was detected once. V and J are TRBV7-2 and TRBJ2-3, with D possibly matching TRBD2 (5 bases). The CDR3 extends over 18 amino acids. The germline gives CDR1 SGHTA, CDR2 FQGNSA. V lost 1 base and J 0 bases, leaving 17 bases between the germline ends. CDR3 sequence: CASSLVYSWERSTDTQYF. For the CDR3, the DNA is TGTGCCAGCAGCTTAGTTTATAGTTGGGAGCGCAGCACAGATACGCAGTATTTT.

The chain carries TRBV9 and TRBJ1-1, with 9 bases matching TRBD1. Germline V gene data show CDR1 as SGDLS and CDR2 as YYNGEE. J was trimmed by 0 bases and V by 3 bases; bases with no gene match: 3. The CDR3 covers 15 residues. The CDR3 is CASSEQGALNTEAFF. In nucleotides, the CDR3 is TGTGCCAGCAGCGAACAGGGGGCACTGAACACTGAAGCTTTCTTT.

The chain employs TRBV28 and TRBJ1-4, with 9 bases matching TRBD1. V dropped 2 bases and J dropped 6; count of bases not matched to a gene: 4. CDR3 length equals 15 residues. Per germline, CDR1 MDHEN and CDR2 SYDVKM. The chain's CDR3 is CASSLGTGGYEKLFF. CDR3 bases: TGTGCCAGCAGTTTAGGTACAGGGGGCTATGAAAAACTGTTTTTT.